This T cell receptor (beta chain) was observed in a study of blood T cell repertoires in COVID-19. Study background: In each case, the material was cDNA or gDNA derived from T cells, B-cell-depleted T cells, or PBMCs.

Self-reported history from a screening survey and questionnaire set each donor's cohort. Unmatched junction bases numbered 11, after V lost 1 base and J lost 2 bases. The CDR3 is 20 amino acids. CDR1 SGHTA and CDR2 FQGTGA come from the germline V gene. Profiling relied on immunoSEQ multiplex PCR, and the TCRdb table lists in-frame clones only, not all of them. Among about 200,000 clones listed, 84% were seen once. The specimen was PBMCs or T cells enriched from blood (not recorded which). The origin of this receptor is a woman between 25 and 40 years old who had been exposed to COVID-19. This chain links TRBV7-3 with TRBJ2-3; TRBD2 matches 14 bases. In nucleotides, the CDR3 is TGTGCCAGCAGCTTAATTGGGGGACTAGCGGGGGTCCCTCCCACAGATACGCAGTATTTT. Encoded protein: CASSLIGGLAGVPPTDTQYF.